These 7 T cell receptor beta chains were sequenced from one sample in a study of radiotherapy plus CTLA-4 blockade in lung cancer. The repertoire was sequenced with immunoSEQ multiplex PCR; TCRdb's copy has only in-frame clones and lacks some. This sample yields fewer than 100,000 clones, of which about 84% are seen a single time; roughly 0.87% belongs to the top ten. Sequencing was performed on peripheral blood, taken from a patient treated with radiotherapy plus ipilimumab. These receptor sequences come from a human donor with non-small cell lung cancer who had stable disease on radiotherapy plus ipilimumab.

A word on this clone: One junction end disagrees with the germline gene, perhaps due to a read error. The chain joins TRBV30 to TRBJ2-2; 8 bases match TRBD2. Germline V gives CDR1 GTSNPN, CDR2 SVGIG (reference sequence). This CDR3 contains 13 residues. CDR3 protein: CAWRLISAGGLFF. CDR3 in DNA: TGTGCCTGGAGATTGATCTCCGCGGGGGGGCTGTTTTTT.

The V gene is TRBV13, the J gene TRBJ2-3; possibly TRBD2 for D (5 bases). The germline V gene encodes CDR1 PRHDT and CDR2 FYEKMQ (reference sequence). V gave up 4 bases and J gave up 0 bases, with 14 bases separating them. The CDR3 runs 16 residues. The CDR3: CASSWYTTGSTDTQYF. The CDR3 bases are TGTGCCAGCAGCTGGTACACCACGGGGAGCACAGATACGCAGTATTTT.

This clone appeared a few times. The rearrangement joins TRBV6-1 to TRBJ2-7; 8 bases fit TRBD1. Trimming removed 5 bases from V and 1 base from J; junction bases left unmatched: 4. CDR1 and CDR2 from the germline V gene are MNHNS and SASEGT. This CDR3 contains 14 residues. CDR3 DNA sequence: TGTGCCAGCAGTCATGGACAGGGTTCCTACGAGCAGTACTTC. Its protein product is CASSHGQGSYEQYF.

The rearrangement joins TRBV28 to TRBJ1-5, with D uncertain. CDR3 length: 13 amino acids. In germline, CDR1 is MDHEN, CDR2 SYDVKM. The V gene lost 5 bases and the J gene lost 3 bases, with 8 bases spanning the gap. Written as DNA, the CDR3 is TGTGCCAGCAGTCCAACGGTCAATCAGCCCCAGCATTTT. Translating it yields CASSPTVNQPQHF.

The gene calls are TRBV5-4 and TRBJ2-2; D gene uncertain. V lost 2 bases to trimming and J lost 5 bases, with 7 bases between them. Germline-derived CDR1 and CDR2 are SGHNT and YYREEE (reference sequence). The CDR3 runs to 13 residues. The CDR3, as DNA: TGTGCCAGCAGCTTAGCTAGAACCGGGGAGCTGTTTTTT. This encodes CASSLARTGELFF.

The count of this clone is one. The V call is TRBV30, the J call TRBJ2-4; no definite D call. Germline-derived CDR1 and CDR2 are GTSNPN and SVGIG (reference sequence). Trimming shortened V by 3 bases and J by 0 bases, and 9 bases separated the two germline ends. The CDR3 spans 14 residues. The CDR3 spells CAWRKKLAKNIQYF. Written as DNA, the CDR3 is TGTGCCTGGAGAAAAAAACTAGCCAAAAACATTCAGTACTTC.

The CDR3 bases are TGTGCCAGCAGCGCTAGCGGGAGGGCCCAGGAGCAGTTCTTC. Its protein is CASSASGRAQEQFF. V is TRBV11-2 and J is TRBJ2-1; 12 bases match TRBD2. Germline lookup yields CDR1 SGHAT and CDR2 FQNNGV. The V gene end was trimmed by 5 bases and the J gene end by 10 bases; junction bases not matched to a gene: 6. The CDR3 extends over 14 amino acids.